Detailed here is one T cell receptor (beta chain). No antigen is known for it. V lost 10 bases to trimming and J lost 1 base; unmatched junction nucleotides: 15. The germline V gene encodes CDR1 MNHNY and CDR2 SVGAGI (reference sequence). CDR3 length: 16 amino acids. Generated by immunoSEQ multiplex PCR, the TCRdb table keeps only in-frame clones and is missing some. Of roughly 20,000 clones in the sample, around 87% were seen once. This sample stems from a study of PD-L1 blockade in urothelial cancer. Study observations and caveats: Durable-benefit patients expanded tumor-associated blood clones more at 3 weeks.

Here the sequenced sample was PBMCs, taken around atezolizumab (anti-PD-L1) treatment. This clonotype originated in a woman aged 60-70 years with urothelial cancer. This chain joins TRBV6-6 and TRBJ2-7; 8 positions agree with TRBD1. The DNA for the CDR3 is TGTGCCACCGAAGCCCCCGACAGGGGCGTATCCTACGAGCAGTACTTC. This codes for CATEAPDRGVSYEQYF.